The subject of this entry is one TCR beta chain. These data belong to a study of T cell responses to AZD1222 COVID-19 vaccine. Trimming took off 2 bases at V and 0 bases at J, with 3 bases between the two ends. The CDR3 runs 13 residues. Only in-frame clones appear in the TCRdb table, and some are missing; sequencing was by immunoSEQ multiplex PCR. This sample yields 150,000 to 200,000 clones, of which roughly 93% are seen a single time; about 4% belongs to the top ten. This chain uses TRBV12-3 or TRBV12-4 with TRBJ2-3; no clear D gene. The specimen was peripheral blood, collected on day 0 of AZD1222 vaccination. The receptor comes from an adult in good health. CDR3 coding DNA: TGTGCCAGCAGTTTATTGAGCACAGATACGCAGTATTTT. It yields the protein CASSLLSTDTQYF.